The clone carrying this T cell receptor beta chain has a handful of counts. No antigen is known for it. TCRdb ran MiXCR on the RACE reads and lists one entry per CDR3 protein. The data contain approximately 110,000 distinct CDR3 sequences, roughly 11% of them singletons. This sample is part of a study of human T cells and chemical hapten exposure. Across the study: Weekly scalp doses of diphenylcyclopropenone were given to patients during the roughly 26-week study.

Time point noted: patch test 1, 2 weeks after DPC sensitization. Treatment noted: therapeutic diphenylcyclopropenone sensitization with weekly scalp DPC. Findings and limits, study-wide: The number of TCRs over 1 in 1000 frequency stayed unchanged after DPC.

The germline V and J ends were trimmed by 2 bases and 0 bases, with 11 bases remaining between them. The CDR3 spans 15 residues. Looked up from germline, CDR1 is MNHEY and CDR2 is SVGEGT. The chain has TRBV6-2 or TRBV6-3 and TRBJ2-7; the D gene could be TRBD1 or TRBD2 (5 bases each). The receptor was derived from a woman in her thirties or forties with alopecia areata. Some clones in this sample may be carry-over from other donors' samples. Sample: whole blood, taken in connection with sensitization to the hapten diphenylcyclopropenone (DPC). The CDR3 is CASSYAGTVSYEQYF. CDR3 sequence (DNA): TGTGCCAGCAGTTACGCCGGGACGGTCTCCTACGAGCAGTACTTC.